These 26 T cell receptor beta chains were all obtained from the same sample, sequenced in a study of blood T cell repertoires in COVID-19. Sequenced by immunoSEQ multiplex PCR; TCRdb stores in-frame clones only, minus some. The repertoire holds roughly 290,000 clones, with 75% to 95% as singletons. The source material was peripheral blood. Receptor source: a woman aged 25 to 45 with COVID-19, enrolled during active disease.

This chain connects TRBV6-5 to TRBJ1-5; 7 positions agree with TRBD1. The CDR3 is 14 amino acids. From germline, CDR1 is MNHEY and CDR2 SVGAGI. V shed 7 bases, J shed 7 bases, and the junction held 10 bases outside the gene matches. The CDR3 loop reads CASTLRRGLQPQHF. CDR3 DNA sequence: TGTGCCAGCACTCTAAGGAGGGGGCTGCAGCCCCAGCATTTT.

In this sample, this clone turned up once. The chain couples TRBV10-3 to TRBJ2-1, with 11 nucleotides matching TRBD2. Germline trimming cut 0 bases from V and 9 bases from J; bases unmatched to any gene: 1. CDR3 size: 14 residues. Germline CDR1 is ENHRY and CDR2 is SYGVKD. CDR3 sequence: CAISESLAGGEQFF. In DNA form, the CDR3 reads TGTGCCATCAGTGAGTCCCTAGCGGGAGGTGAGCAGTTCTTC.

The chain combines TRBV30 with TRBJ1-1; D is uncertain. Per germline, CDR1 GTSNPN and CDR2 SVGIG (reference sequence). This CDR3 comprises 13 residues. V lost 0 bases and J 4 bases, leaving 9 bases between the germline ends. Here the CDR3 reads CAWSVMGGTEAFF. CDR3 in DNA: TGTGCCTGGAGTGTAATGGGAGGCACTGAAGCTTTCTTT.

The rearrangement links TRBV10-3 to TRBJ2-3; 11 bases line up with TRBD2. The CDR3 has 15 residues. Germline V gene data show CDR1 as ENHRY and CDR2 as SYGVKD. The trim removed 8 bases at V and 2 bases at J, leaving 6 bases unmatched. Here the CDR3 reads CAISGTSGNTDTQYF. The CDR3 bases are TGTGCCATCTCCGGGACTAGCGGAAACACAGATACGCAGTATTTT.

The CDR3 loop is CASGLGAGTGNSYNEQFF. The DNA of the CDR3 is TGTGCTAGTGGTTTGGGAGCAGGGACAGGGAATTCCTACAATGAGCAGTTCTTC. The rearrangement uses TRBV12-5 and TRBJ2-1; 9 nucleotides line up with TRBD1. V was clipped by 1 base and J by 1 base; unmatched bases: 8. CDR3 size: 18 residues. Germline CDR1 reads LGHNT; CDR2 reads FRNRAP.

In nucleotides, the CDR3 is TGTGCCAGCAGCCCCTCCCTAGCGGGAAGTGTCAGAGAGACCCAGTACTTC. Translated: CASSPSLAGSVRETQYF. The chain combines TRBV14 with TRBJ2-5; 9 bases are shared with TRBD2. CDR1 SGHDN and CDR2 FVKESK come from the germline V gene. After removal of 4 bases from V and 4 bases from J, the junction contained 13 bases not matched to a gene. This CDR3 has 17 amino acids.

The genes are TRBV29-1 and TRBJ1-2; a weak D match, TRBD1 (6 bases). Trimming stripped 6 bases from V and 2 bases from J, with 10 bases between. The CDR3 loop spans 12 amino acids. Germline CDR1 reads SQVTM; CDR2 reads ANQGSEA. The CDR3 DNA reads TGCAGCGTCGGGGGGCCGAACTATGGCTACACCTTC. Protein sequence: CSVGGPNYGYTF.

The gene calls are TRBV30 and TRBJ2-5, with D maybe TRBD2 (6 bases). The germline V and J ends were trimmed by 0 bases and 0 bases, with 14 bases remaining between them. Germline loops: CDR1 GTSNPN, CDR2 SVGIG (reference sequence). The CDR3 runs to 16 residues. The CDR3 DNA sequence: TGTGCCTGGAGTGTACAAGGAGGGGAATACCAAGAGACCCAGTACTTC. It yields the protein CAWSVQGGEYQETQYF.

This clone was picked up one time. The chain uses TRBV15 and TRBJ1-1; 7 bases align to TRBD1. Trimming at V came to 4 bases and at J to 5 bases, leaving 7 bases not matched to a gene. The CDR3 totals 14 residues. CDR1 LNHNV and CDR2 YYDKDF come from the germline V gene (reference sequence). The CDR3: CATSKRQGRTEAFF. The CDR3 bases are TGTGCCACCAGCAAAAGACAGGGTAGGACTGAAGCTTTCTTT. Based on the CDR3 plus reference TRBV15 and TRBJ1-1, the full variable domain is DAMVIQNPRYQVTQFGKPVTLSCSQTLNHNVMYWYQQKSSQAPKLLFHYYDKDFNNEADTPDNFQSRRPNTSFCFLDIRSPGLGDTAMYLCATSKRQGRTEAFFGQGTRLTVV.

The sample holds one count of this clone. This chain joins TRBV11-2 and TRBJ2-7; 8 bases fit TRBD2. V was pared by 0 bases and J by 2 bases, with 9 bases of the junction left unmatched. The CDR3 covers 17 residues. The V gene's germline CDR1 is SGHAT and CDR2 FQNNGV. This CDR3 reads CASSLDILAASTYEQYF. The DNA of the CDR3 is TGTGCCAGCAGCTTAGATATACTAGCGGCCTCCACCTACGAGCAGTACTTC. The full variable domain, completed using reference TRBV11-2 and TRBJ2-7, is EAGVAQSPRYKIIEKRQSVAFWCNPISGHATLYWYQQILGQGPKLLIQFQNNGVVDDSQLPKDRFSAERLKGVDSTLKIQPAKLEDSAVYLCASSLDILAASTYEQYFGPGTRLTVT.

The rearrangement joins TRBV3-1 (or the pseudogene TRBV3-2) to TRBJ2-7; no reliable D call. The CDR3 has 13 residues. Germline V lookup: CDR1 LGHDT, CDR2 YNNKEL (reference sequence). The germline V and J ends were trimmed by 1 base and 0 bases, with 4 bases remaining between them. The CDR3 sequence: CASSQVNSYEQYF. For the CDR3, the DNA is TGTGCCAGCAGCCAAGTCAACTCCTACGAGCAGTACTTC.

The chain employs TRBV7-2 and TRBJ1-3, with 9 bases lining up with TRBD1. J gave up 2 bases and V 6 bases, and 8 bases lay outside the gene matches. The CDR3 contains 16 residues. Per the germline V gene, CDR1 is SGHTA and CDR2 is FQGNSA. In DNA, the CDR3 is TGTGCCAGCAGTTTCGGACAGGGGAACGCTGGAAACACCATATATTTT. Translated: CASSFGQGNAGNTIYF.

The rearrangement joins TRBV15 to TRBJ1-2; D is uncertain. V was trimmed by 8 bases and J by 4 bases, leaving 14 bases between them. CDR1 and CDR2 from the germline V gene are LNHNV and YYDKDF (reference sequence). The CDR3 has 13 residues. CDR3 loop: CATGGAARYGYTF. The CDR3 region has the DNA TGTGCCACCGGAGGAGCGGCCCGCTATGGCTACACCTTC.

The genes are TRBV11-2 and TRBJ2-3; TRBD2 matches at 11 bases. Germline-derived CDR1 and CDR2 are SGHAT and FQNNGV. Germline trimming cut 4 bases from V and 6 bases from J; bases unmatched to any gene: 12. The CDR3 runs to 17 residues. The CDR3 DNA reads TGTGCCAGCAGCTACCGAGCCCTAGCGGGAGGTGAGGATACGCAGTATTTT. It specifies CASSYRALAGGEDTQYF. The variable domain in full, with the rest retrieved from reference TRBV11-2 and TRBJ2-3, is EAGVAQSPRYKIIEKRQSVAFWCNPISGHATLYWYQQILGQGPKLLIQFQNNGVVDDSQLPKDRFSAERLKGVDSTLKIQPAKLEDSAVYLCASSYRALAGGEDTQYFGPGTRLTVL.

The genes are TRBV30 and TRBJ1-2, with 8 bases that match TRBD1. This CDR3 comprises 13 residues. CDR1 and CDR2 from the germline V gene are GTSNPN and SVGIG (reference sequence). Unmatched junction bases numbered 8, after V lost 4 bases and J lost 7 bases. The DNA of the CDR3 is TGTGCCTGGACCTGGGACAGGTCAAGTGGCTACACCTTC. Its protein is CAWTWDRSSGYTF. Filled out from reference TRBV30 and TRBJ1-2, the complete variable domain reads SQTIHQWPATLVQPVGSPLSLECTVEGTSNPNLYWYRQAAGRGLQLLFYSVGIGQISSEVPQNLSASRPQDRQFILSSKKLLLSDSGFYLCAWTWDRSSGYTFGSGTRLTVV.

This chain uses TRBV30 with TRBJ1-5; D is perhaps TRBD1 (5 bases). Germline CDR1 is GTSNPN and CDR2 is SVGIG (reference sequence). The CDR3 length is 13 residues. Trimming cost V 4 bases and J 6 bases, with 13 bases left between them. The CDR3 protein is CAWTVTGGQPQHF. The CDR3 nucleotides are TGTGCCTGGACCGTTACAGGCGGTCAGCCCCAGCATTTT.

This sequence joins TRBV7-2 and TRBJ2-2, with D unresolved. Trimming removed 5 bases from V and 7 bases from J, with 14 bases in between. The germline V gene has CDR1 SGHTA and CDR2 FQGNSA. CDR3 length: 14 residues. The CDR3 loop is CASSLKYAGGELFF. The CDR3 bases are TGTGCCAGCAGCCTGAAATACGCCGGCGGGGAGCTGTTTTTT.

This clone was recorded only once. This rearrangement joins TRBV25-1 to TRBJ1-1; D is uncertain. CDR3 length: 13 amino acids. Germline V CDR1 and CDR2: MGHDK, SYGVNS. The V end lost 3 bases, the J end lost 1 base, and 6 bases lay between the germline ends. The CDR3 DNA reads as TGTGCCAGCAGTGATAACAGGAACACTGAAGCTTTCTTT. This translates into CASSDNRNTEAFF. Based on the CDR3 plus reference TRBV25-1 and TRBJ1-1, the full variable domain is EADIYQTPRYLVIGTGKKITLECSQTMGHDKMYWYQQDPGMELHLIHYSYGVNSTEKGDLSSESTVSRIRTEHFPLTLESARPSHTSQYLCASSDNRNTEAFFGQGTRLTVV.

V and J are TRBV5-8 and TRBJ2-1; 7 nucleotides align to TRBD1. Trimming cost V 4 bases and J 4 bases; bases outside gene matches: 2. The germline gives CDR1 SGHTS, CDR2 YDEGEE. This CDR3 has 13 amino acids. CDR3 in amino acids: CASSKGQYNEQFF. CDR3 nucleotides: TGTGCCAGCAGCAAGGGACAGTACAATGAGCAGTTCTTC.

The V call is TRBV5-6, the J call TRBJ2-7, with D unclear. V shed 4 bases and J shed 0 bases, with 17 bases lying between them. This CDR3 comprises 16 residues. The germline CDR1 and CDR2 sequences are SGHDT and YYEEEE. The DNA of the CDR3 is TGTGCCAGCAGCGCCCTGGCGGTGCGGAGCTCCTACGAGCAGTACTTC. This codes for CASSALAVRSSYEQYF.

The chain links TRBV9 to TRBJ1-2, with TRBD1 matching over 7 bases. V was clipped by 3 bases and J by 3 bases; unmatched bases: 5. Germline-derived CDR1 and CDR2 are SGDLS and YYNGEE. There are 14 residues in the CDR3. The CDR3 coding sequence is TGTGCCAGCAGCGAGAGGACAGGACACTATGGCTACACCTTC. It translates to CASSERTGHYGYTF.

The gene calls are TRBV10-3 and TRBJ1-1, with D possibly being TRBD1 (5 bases). The CDR3 has 15 amino acids. Germline CDR1 ENHRY, CDR2 SYGVKD. V lost 0 bases to trimming and J lost 4 bases, with 12 bases between them. CDR3 sequence: CAISESQGGRTEAFF. As DNA, the CDR3 is TGTGCCATCAGTGAGTCGCAGGGTGGGCGCACTGAAGCTTTCTTT.

The V call is TRBV29-1, the J call TRBJ1-3; D is ambiguous. V was clipped by 6 bases and J by 7 bases, with 19 bases between them. The CDR3 runs 14 residues. Germline assignment: CDR1 SQVTM and CDR2 ANQGSEA. DNA for the CDR3: TGCAGCGTCCACCCGGGATCGGGGTGGAACACCATATATTTT. Amino acids: CSVHPGSGWNTIYF.

CDR3 residues: CASSSTVSYEQYF. The CDR3, as DNA: TGTGCCAGCAGCTCGACAGTTTCCTACGAGCAGTACTTC. This rearrangement joins TRBV7-9 to TRBJ2-7; weak D call: TRBD1 (5 bases). The CDR3 totals 13 residues. V lost 4 bases, J lost 1 base, and 8 bases lay in between. Germline V gene sequence: CDR1 SEHNR, CDR2 FQNEAQ (reference sequence).

The chain has TRBV18 and TRBJ2-1; D call uncertain. In germline, CDR1 is KGHSH, CDR2 LQKENI. Trimming stripped 0 bases from V and 4 bases from J, with 4 bases between. The CDR3 contains 13 residues. CDR3 protein: CASSPPPYNEQFF. CDR3 in DNA: TGTGCCAGCTCACCACCCCCTTACAATGAGCAGTTCTTC.

This rearrangement joins TRBV7-3 to TRBJ2-7; TRBD1 aligns across 9 bases. Unmatched junction bases numbered 10, after V lost 5 bases and J lost 2 bases. CDR1 and CDR2 from the germline V gene are SGHTA and FQGTGA. The CDR3 is 16 residues long. The CDR3 DNA sequence: TGTGCCAGCAGCGAAGACACCGGGACAGGGACCTACGAGCAGTACTTC. This encodes CASSEDTGTGTYEQYF. Using reference TRBV7-3 and TRBJ2-7 for the parts outside the CDR3, the full variable domain is GAGVSQTPSNKVTEKGKYVELRCDPISGHTALYWYRQSLGQGPEFLIYFQGTGAADDSGLPNDRFFAVRPEGSVSTLKIQRTERGDSAVYLCASSEDTGTGTYEQYFGPGTRLTVT.